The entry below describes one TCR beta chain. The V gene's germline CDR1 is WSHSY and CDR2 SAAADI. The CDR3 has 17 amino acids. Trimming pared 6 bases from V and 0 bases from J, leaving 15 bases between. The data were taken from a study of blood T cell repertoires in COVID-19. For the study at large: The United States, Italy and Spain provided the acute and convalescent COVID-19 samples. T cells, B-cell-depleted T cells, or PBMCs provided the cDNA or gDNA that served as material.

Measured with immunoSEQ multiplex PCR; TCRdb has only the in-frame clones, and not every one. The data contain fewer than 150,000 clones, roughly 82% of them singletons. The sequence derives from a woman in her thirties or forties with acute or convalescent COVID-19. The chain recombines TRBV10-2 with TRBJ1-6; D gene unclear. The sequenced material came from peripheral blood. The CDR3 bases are TGCGCCAGCAGGAGGTGGTGGCAGAGCTCCTATAATTCACCCCTCCACTTT. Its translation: CASRRWWQSSYNSPLHF.